This TCR beta chain was sequenced in a study of identical twins. General study results and limits: Beta out-of-frame twin sharing showed a weaker excess. Invariant cells of the MAIT and iNKT types might have partly distorted the zero-insertion analyses.

This clonotype was recorded many times. Its antigen remains unidentified. Germline assignment: CDR1 SGHVS and CDR2 FQNEAQ. The CDR3 covers 18 residues. The ends lost 2 bases at V and 8 bases at J; junction bases unmatched: 17. Template switching introduced a universal primer site, and the cDNA bore unique molecular identifiers. One entry per CDR3 protein, called by TCRdb with MiXCR from the 5' RACE reads. The sample has some 250,000 distinct CDR3 sequences, around 6.5% seen once; the top ten hold roughly 15%. This same sample was also taken into another study, of T cells expressing NK-cell markers. This second report adds: The authors sequenced eight donors, of whom seven were HCMV-seropositive and one was seronegative.

The sequence derives from a woman between 18 and 29 years old in good health. V gene TRBV7-8 combines with J gene TRBJ2-1; 8 bases are a match to TRBD2. Sequenced sample: CD8+ T cells sorted from blood. CDR3 DNA sequence: TGTGCCAGCAGCTTATTTCGTGTCAATAAGCGGGGGACATATGAGCAGTTCTTC. It codes for CASSLFRVNKRGTYEQFF.